This TCR beta chain originates from a study of cytomegalovirus exposure and HLA in healthy donors. Study conclusions and caveats: Within the data, a cluster of highly shared sequence variants was likely a sequencing artifact. The only immune exposure information that was available was CMV serostatus. Owing to their indistinguishability, certain V segments, notably TRBV6-2 and TRBV6-3, were excluded.

60 Vbeta and 13 Jbeta primers were used in PCR. The protocol was immunoSEQ multiplex PCR, while the TCRdb copy is restricted to in-frame clones and leaves out a portion. The sample yields 150,000 to 180,000 clones, over 75% seen once. The germline CDR1 and CDR2 sequences are SNHLY and FYNNEI. The CDR3 is made up of 15 amino acids. V was clipped by 4 bases and J by 6 bases, with 18 bases between them. Details on this clone: Its target is unknown.

The chain combines TRBV2 with TRBJ1-1; a weak D match, TRBD1 (5 bases). The clonotype comes from a woman aged 35 to 49 in good health and CMV-seropositive. Source material: PBMCs. CDR3 nucleotide sequence: TGTGCCAGCAGTGGAGCACGCGGGGGGACCGCTGAAGCTTTCTTT. Encoded protein: CASSGARGGTAEAFF.